The 23 T cell receptor beta chains below all came from one sample that was sequenced in a study of T cells in Graves' hyperthyroidism and ophthalmopathy. Regions amplified from RNA transcripts were the TCR beta CDR3 regions. HTBI primers were employed in a first-round RT-PCR of the TCR CDR3. TCRdb re-called the multiplex PCR reads through MiXCR, storing one row per CDR3 protein. The repertoire holds 660,000 or so distinct CDR3 sequences, 20% seen once, with under 35% in the top ten. The sequenced sample was blood. The receptors here all came from a young man with Graves' ophthalmopathy.

This clonotype was found many times. This chain joins TRBV2 and TRBJ2-2; 7 nucleotides match TRBD2. The CDR3 runs 16 residues. The V and J ends lost 8 bases and 5 bases, in that order; junction bases with no gene match: 14. The V gene's germline CDR1 is SNHLY and CDR2 FYNNEI. The CDR3: CASGLWAGEWTGELFF. CDR3 sequence (DNA): TGTGCCAGCGGCCTTTGGGCGGGAGAATGGACCGGGGAGCTGTTTTTT. The whole variable domain, filled in from reference TRBV2 and TRBJ2-2, reads EPEVTQTPSHQVTQMGQEVILRCVPISNHLYFYWYRQILGQKVEFLVSFYNNEISEKSEIFDDQFSVERPDGSNFTLKIRSTKLEDSAMYFCASGLWAGEWTGELFFGEGSRLTVL.

This chain uses TRBV3-1 with TRBJ1-4, with D perhaps TRBD1 (5 bases). V was pared by 1 base and J by 8 bases, with 17 bases between. Looked up from germline, CDR1 is LGHDT and CDR2 is YNNKEL (reference sequence). The CDR3 is 16 amino acids. This CDR3 is CASSQVLRGGGEKLFF. CDR3 DNA: TGTGCCAGCAGCCAAGTATTAAGGGGCGGAGGGGAAAAACTGTTTTTT.

This clonotype appeared many times. The rearrangement joins TRBV28 to TRBJ1-2; 7 nucleotides match TRBD1. CDR1 and CDR2 (germline): MDHEN, SYDVKM. The CDR3 is 16 amino acids. V gave up 2 bases and J gave up 3 bases; unmatched junction bases: 9. In DNA form, the CDR3 reads TGTGCCAGCAGTTTAGGAGGGTCAGGGGGAGACTATGGCTACACCTTC. Translated: CASSLGGSGGDYGYTF.

This chain connects TRBV6-2 or TRBV6-3 to TRBJ2-2; no reliable D call. Trimming left V 7 bases short and J 4 bases short, with 19 bases between. Germline loops: CDR1 MNHEY, CDR2 SVGEGT. The CDR3 runs to 16 residues. In DNA, the CDR3 is TGTGCCAGCACCCTTACATATCTAGGTAGCACCGGGGAGCTGTTTTTT. Protein sequence: CASTLTYLGSTGELFF.

This clonotype has a handful of counts. The V and J genes are TRBV30 and TRBJ2-6; D is uncertain. Looked up from germline, CDR1 is GTSNPN and CDR2 is SVGIG (reference sequence). Trimming removed 1 base from V and 13 bases from J, with 8 bases in between. CDR3 length: 11 amino acids. CDR3 in amino acids: CAWSDPRVLTF. The CDR3 DNA sequence: TGTGCCTGGAGTGATCCGAGGGTCCTGACTTTC.

This clonotype was detected once. The CDR3 nucleotides read TGTGCCAGCAGCTCCCCACCCAGCGGGATCCTCTCCTACGAGCAGTACTTC. This translates into CASSSPPSGILSYEQYF. The rearrangement uses TRBV7-9 and TRBJ2-7; 7 nucleotides agree with TRBD2. The V segment lost 4 bases and the J segment 0 bases; nucleotides outside the gene matches: 12. CDR1 and CDR2 (germline): SEHNR, FQNEAQ (reference sequence). The length of the CDR3 is 17 residues.

The chain is built from TRBV19 and TRBJ2-1; 12 nucleotides match TRBD2. V lost 8 bases, J lost 8 bases, and 4 bases stayed unmatched. Germline CDR1 and CDR2: LNHDA and SQIVND (reference sequence). This CDR3 has 13 residues. This CDR3 reads CASLAGGLHEQFF. CDR3 in DNA: TGTGCCAGTCTAGCGGGAGGGCTGCATGAGCAGTTCTTC.

V is TRBV9 and J is TRBJ2-3, with D possibly being TRBD1 (6 bases). V shed 0 bases and J shed 7 bases, with 12 bases lying between them. This CDR3 is 14 amino acids long. Germline-derived CDR1 and CDR2 are SGDLS and YYNGEE. The CDR3 nucleotides are TGTGCCAGCAGCGTAGAGGACAGTTCGTATACGCAGTATTTT. This encodes CASSVEDSSYTQYF. The whole variable domain, filled in from reference TRBV9 and TRBJ2-3, reads DSGVTQTPKHLITATGQRVTLRCSPRSGDLSVYWYQQSLDQGLQFLIQYYNGEERAKGNILERFSAQQFPDLHSELNLSSLELGDSALYFCASSVEDSSYTQYFGPGTRLTVL.

This clonotype was counted ten times or more. CDR3 nucleotide sequence: TGTGCCAGCAGCTTCGGCCCCCTAACAGGGATTAATGAAAAACTGTTTTTT. It is translated as CASSFGPLTGINEKLFF. This sequence joins TRBV11-2 and TRBJ1-4, with TRBD1 as a possible D gene (6 bases). The CDR3 length is 17 residues. Germline V CDR1 and CDR2: SGHAT, FQNNGV. V lost 3 bases and J lost 4, with 18 bases in between.

Comments on this clonotype: The junction departs from germline at one end; a sequencing error may be responsible. The chain is built from TRBV4-1 and TRBJ1-1; D is unresolved. CDR3 length: 13 amino acids. Germline CDR1 and CDR2: MGHRA and YSYEKL. The CDR3 is CAGSPGMNTEAFF. Written as DNA, the CDR3 is TGCGCCGGCAGCCCGGGGATGAACACTGAAGCTTTCTTT.

The V gene is TRBV7-2, the J gene TRBJ2-3; D uncertain. The germline V and J ends were trimmed by 5 bases and 2 bases, with 11 bases remaining between them. This CDR3 region has 14 residues. The germline V gene has CDR1 SGHTA and CDR2 FQGNSA. The CDR3 nucleotides read TGTGCCAGCAGCCCCAGACTCCACACAGATACGCAGTATTTT. As protein: CASSPRLHTDTQYF.

This clonotype was seen ten or more times. The genes are TRBV7-2 and TRBJ2-7; 9 nucleotides match TRBD2. J lost 0 bases, V lost 4 bases, and 4 bases had no gene match. Looked up from germline, CDR1 is SGHTA and CDR2 is FQGNSA. The length of the CDR3 is 15 residues. The CDR3: CASSSRGLASYEQYF. The CDR3 nucleotides read TGTGCCAGCAGCTCGCGGGGACTAGCCTCCTACGAGCAGTACTTC.

The J gene is TRBJ1-5, the V gene TRBV20-1; TRBD1 matches at 10 bases. Germline-derived CDR1 and CDR2 are DFQATT and SNEGSKA (reference sequence). This CDR3 region has 15 residues. The J segment lost 4 bases and the V segment lost 7 bases, leaving 10 bases of the junction unmatched. CDR3 DNA sequence: TGCAGTGTATTGACCGGGACAGGGGCTAATCAGCCCCAGCATTTT. This encodes CSVLTGTGANQPQHF.

This clonotype came up many times. The chain has TRBV5-1 and TRBJ1-2, with a weak D call TRBD1 (6 bases). Germline loops: CDR1 SGHRS, CDR2 YFSETQ. The CDR3 is 14 amino acids. V was cut by 1 base and J by 2 bases, with 9 bases left in between. The CDR3 spells CASSLSQGNYGYTF. The CDR3 DNA is TGCGCCAGCAGCTTGAGTCAGGGGAACTATGGCTACACCTTC.

V gene TRBV10-3 combines with J gene TRBJ2-7; a weak D match, TRBD2 (5 bases). V shed 2 bases and J shed 3 bases, with 11 bases lying between them. The germline gives CDR1 ENHRY, CDR2 SYGVKD. This CDR3 has 14 amino acids. The CDR3 sequence is CAISEMSGSYEQYF. The CDR3 bases are TGTGCCATCAGTGAGATGTCGGGAAGCTACGAGCAGTACTTC.

This clonotype was picked up many times. V usage is TRBV5-1 and J usage is TRBJ2-7; D is possibly TRBD1 or TRBD2 (7 bases each). The germline gives CDR1 SGHRS, CDR2 YFSETQ. With 4 bases removed from V and 0 bases from J, the gap between germline ends came to 14 bases. The CDR3 covers 15 residues. The CDR3: CASSATGEGSYEQYF. CDR3 bases: TGCGCCAGCAGCGCCACAGGGGAGGGCTCCTACGAGCAGTACTTC.

This chain joins TRBV19 and TRBJ1-1; maybe TRBD1 (6 bases). Per the germline V gene, CDR1 is LNHDA and CDR2 is SQIVND (reference sequence). The CDR3 sequence is 14 residues long. The germline V and J ends were trimmed by 9 bases and 3 bases, with 17 bases remaining between them. DNA of the CDR3: TGTGCCAGCCGAGTCACGGGGGGGCACACTGAAGCTTTCTTT. It translates to CASRVTGGHTEAFF. The whole variable domain, remainder taken from reference TRBV19 and TRBJ1-1, is DGGITQSPKYLFRKEGQNVTLSCEQNLNHDAMYWYRQDPGQGLRLIYYSQIVNDFQKGDIAEGYSVSREKKESFPLTVTSAQKNPTAFYLCASRVTGGHTEAFFGQGTRLTVV.

This clonotype was seen only a few times. This chain links TRBV27 with TRBJ2-1; 10 nucleotides align to TRBD1. Per germline, CDR1 MNHEY and CDR2 SMNVEV (reference sequence). The CDR3 covers 14 residues. V dropped 6 bases and J dropped 5; count of bases not matched to a gene: 4. The CDR3 spells CASSWDRGNNEQFF. CDR3 DNA: TGTGCCAGCAGCTGGGACAGGGGTAACAATGAGCAGTTCTTC.

A note on this clonotype: Given a much more abundant clone one base away, this may be a read error. Lacking the conserved final phenylalanine or tryptophan, this CDR3 likely reflects a read error. V usage is TRBV28 and J usage is TRBJ2-5, with TRBD1 matching 9 bases. Germline CDR1 and CDR2: MDHEN and SYDVKM. Trimming removed 4 bases from V and 5 bases from J; junction bases left unmatched: 8. The CDR3 contains 15 residues. CDR3 in amino acids: CASSSIDRGWETQYL. The CDR3 DNA reads as TGTGCCAGCAGTTCAATCGACAGGGGGTGGGAGACCCAGTACCTC.

The V gene is TRBV27, the J gene TRBJ2-7; D not certain. The CDR3 consists of 16 residues. V lost 0 bases and J 0 bases, leaving 12 bases between the germline ends. Germline V CDR1 and CDR2: MNHEY, SMNVEV (reference sequence). The CDR3 sequence: CASSLSEKGISYEQYF. The CDR3 coding sequence is TGTGCCAGCAGTTTATCGGAGAAGGGCATCTCCTACGAGCAGTACTTC.

The rearrangement joins TRBV7-8 to TRBJ2-1; D gene ambiguous. V was shortened by 0 bases and J by 6 bases, with 6 bases between the two germline ends. The CDR3 spans 13 residues. From germline, CDR1 is SGHVS and CDR2 FQNEAQ. The CDR3 reads CASSLARSNEQFF. CDR3 DNA sequence: TGTGCCAGCAGCTTAGCGCGGTCCAATGAGCAGTTCTTC.

This clonotype was seen a handful of times. The genes are TRBV12-3 or TRBV12-4 and TRBJ2-7; D is possibly TRBD1 (6 bases). The CDR3 runs to 14 residues. Deletions cut 4 bases from V and 3 bases from J, with 13 bases between. The CDR3 loop is CASSSRGSHYEQYF. CDR3 coding DNA: TGTGCCAGCAGTTCCAGGGGATCCCACTACGAGCAGTACTTC.

This clonotype has only a few counts. V gene TRBV19 combines with J gene TRBJ1-5, with a tentative D call TRBD1 (6 bases). The CDR3 length is 15 residues. Germline assignment: CDR1 LNHDA and CDR2 SQIVND (reference sequence). V was cut by 7 bases and J by 2 bases, with 15 bases left in between. CDR3 residues: CASTPPGHRNQPQHF. The DNA for the CDR3 is TGTGCCAGTACCCCCCCGGGACATCGCAATCAGCCCCAGCATTTT.